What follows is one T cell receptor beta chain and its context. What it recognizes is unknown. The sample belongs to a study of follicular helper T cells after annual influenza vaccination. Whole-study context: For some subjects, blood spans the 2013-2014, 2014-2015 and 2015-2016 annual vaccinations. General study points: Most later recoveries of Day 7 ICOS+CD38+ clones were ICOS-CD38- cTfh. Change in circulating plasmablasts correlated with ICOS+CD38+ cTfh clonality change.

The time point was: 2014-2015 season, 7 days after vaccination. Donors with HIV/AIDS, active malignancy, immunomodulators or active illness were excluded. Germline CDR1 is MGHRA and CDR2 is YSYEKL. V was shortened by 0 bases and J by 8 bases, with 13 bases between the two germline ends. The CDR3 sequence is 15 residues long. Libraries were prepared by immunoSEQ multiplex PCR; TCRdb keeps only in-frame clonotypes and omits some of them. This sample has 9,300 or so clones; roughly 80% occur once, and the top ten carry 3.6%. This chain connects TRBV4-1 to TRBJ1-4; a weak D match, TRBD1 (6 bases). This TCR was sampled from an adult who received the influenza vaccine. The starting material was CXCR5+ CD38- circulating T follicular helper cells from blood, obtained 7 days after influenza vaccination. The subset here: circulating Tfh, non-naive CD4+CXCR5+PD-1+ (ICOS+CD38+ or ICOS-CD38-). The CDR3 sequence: CASSQDGGGYEKLFF. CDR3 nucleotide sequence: TGCGCCAGCAGCCAAGATGGAGGGGGATACGAAAAACTGTTTTTT.